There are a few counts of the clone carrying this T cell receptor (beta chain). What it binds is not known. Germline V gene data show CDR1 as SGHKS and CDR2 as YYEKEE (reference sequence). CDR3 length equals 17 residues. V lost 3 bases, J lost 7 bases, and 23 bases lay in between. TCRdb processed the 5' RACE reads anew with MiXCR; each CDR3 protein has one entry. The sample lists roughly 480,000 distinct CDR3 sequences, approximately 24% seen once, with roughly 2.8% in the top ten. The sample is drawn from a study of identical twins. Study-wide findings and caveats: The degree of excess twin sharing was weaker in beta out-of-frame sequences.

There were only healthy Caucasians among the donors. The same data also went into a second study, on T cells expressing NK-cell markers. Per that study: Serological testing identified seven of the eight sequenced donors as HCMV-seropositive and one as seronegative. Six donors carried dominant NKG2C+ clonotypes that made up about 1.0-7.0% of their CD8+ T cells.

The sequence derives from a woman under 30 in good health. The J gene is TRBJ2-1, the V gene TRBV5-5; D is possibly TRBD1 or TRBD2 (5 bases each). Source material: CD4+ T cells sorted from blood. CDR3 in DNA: TGTGCCAGCAGCTCGGCTGGGGGTTCAGGCTATTTGAATGAGCAGTTCTTC. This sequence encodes CASSSAGGSGYLNEQFF.